The sequence of this TCR beta chain was determined in a study of shared clonotypes between healthy human individuals. Study-wide findings and caveats: Richness estimates generally favored naive over memory subsets. With a handful of donors compared, 4% to 5% of naive CD4 clonotypes were shared.

About this clone itself: Its antigen remains unknown.

V lost 8 bases and J lost 2, with 28 bases in between. The germline gives CDR1 WNHNN, CDR2 SYGVQD (reference sequence). The CDR3 totals 18 residues. CD45RO-negative, CCR7-positively selected cells formed the naive CD8 fraction, excluding terminally differentiated effector memory CD45RA+ cells. The study ran the assay at deep level. Each subset's genomic DNA was shared equally among a number of immunoSEQ plates. Generated by immunoSEQ multiplex PCR, the TCRdb table keeps only in-frame clones and is missing some. The sample has 2 million to 2.5 million clones, more than 85% seen once; the top ten hold about 1.8%.

The gene calls are TRBV10-1 and TRBJ2-7, with D possibly TRBD2 on 5 matching bases. The TCR originated in a young man in good health. Some clones in this sample may be carry-over from other donors' samples. The specimen sequenced was naive CD8+ T cells from PBMCs. CDR3 nucleotides: TGCGCCAGCCACTCGGTAGATACGTCCTGGCGGGCCGCCTACGAGCAGTACTTC. Protein product: CASHSVDTSWRAAYEQYF.